The clone carrying this T cell receptor (beta chain) has a count of ten or more. The data stem from a study of T cells after yellow fever vaccination. MiXCR was run by TCRdb on the 5' RACE reads, yielding one entry per CDR3 protein. The table includes about 68,000 distinct CDR3 sequences, less than 8.5% detected once. CDR1 and CDR2 (germline): DFQATT, SNEGSKA (reference sequence). This CDR3 comprises 10 residues. The V gene lost 0 bases and the J gene lost 11 bases, with 7 bases spanning the gap. The chain couples TRBV20-1 to TRBJ1-1; D gene uncertain. The TCR was taken from a man between 18 and 29 years old who received the YFV17D yellow fever vaccine. This sample comprised CD8+ T cells sorted from PBMCs, obtained about 41 days after the first yellow fever vaccination. In DNA form, the CDR3 reads TGCAGTGCTAGAGATCTTAGGGCTTTCTTT. It translates to CSARDLRAFF.